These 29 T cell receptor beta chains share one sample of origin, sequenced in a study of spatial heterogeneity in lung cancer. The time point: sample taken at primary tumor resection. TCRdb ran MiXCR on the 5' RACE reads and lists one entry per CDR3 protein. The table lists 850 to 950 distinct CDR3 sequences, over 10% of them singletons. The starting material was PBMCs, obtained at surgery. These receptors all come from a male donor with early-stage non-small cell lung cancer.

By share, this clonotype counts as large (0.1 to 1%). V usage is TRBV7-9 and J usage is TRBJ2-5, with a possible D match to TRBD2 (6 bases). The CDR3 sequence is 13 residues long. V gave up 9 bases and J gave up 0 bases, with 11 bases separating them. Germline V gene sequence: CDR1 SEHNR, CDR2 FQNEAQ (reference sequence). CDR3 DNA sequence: TGTGCCAGGGGACTGGGGGACCAAGAGACCCAGTACTTC. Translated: CARGLGDQETQYF.

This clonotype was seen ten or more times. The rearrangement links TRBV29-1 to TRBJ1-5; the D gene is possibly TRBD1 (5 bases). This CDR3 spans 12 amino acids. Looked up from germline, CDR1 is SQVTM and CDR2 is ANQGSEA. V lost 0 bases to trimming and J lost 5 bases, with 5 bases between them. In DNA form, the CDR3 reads TGCAGCGTTGAAGACAGGGATCAGCCCCAGCATTTT. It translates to CSVEDRDQPQHF.

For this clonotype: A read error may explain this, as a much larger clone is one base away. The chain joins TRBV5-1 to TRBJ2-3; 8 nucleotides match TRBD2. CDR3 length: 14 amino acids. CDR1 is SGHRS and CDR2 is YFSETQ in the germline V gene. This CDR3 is CASSPGGVRDTQNF. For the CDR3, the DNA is TGCGCCAGCAGCCCGGGGGGGGTGAGGGATACGCAGAATTTT. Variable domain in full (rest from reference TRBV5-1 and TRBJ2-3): KAGVTQTPRYLIKTRGQQVTLSCSPISGHRSVSWYQQTPGQGLQFLFEYFSETQRNKGNFPGRFSGRQFSNSRSEMNVSTLELGDSALYLCASSPGGVRDTQNFGPGTRLTVL.

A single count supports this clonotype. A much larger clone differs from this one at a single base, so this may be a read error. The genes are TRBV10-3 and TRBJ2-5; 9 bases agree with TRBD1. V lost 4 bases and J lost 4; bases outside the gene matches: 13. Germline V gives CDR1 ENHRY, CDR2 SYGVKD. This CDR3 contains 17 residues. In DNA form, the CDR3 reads TGTGCCATCAGTGCCTTCCCGGGACAGGGAACGGGAGAGACCCAGTACTTC. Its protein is CAISAFPGQGTGETQYF.

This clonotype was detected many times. CDR3 sequence reads: CASSLARLQETQYF. CDR3 sequence (DNA): TGTGCCAGCAGCTTAGCCCGGCTACAAGAGACCCAGTACTTC. The rearrangement joins TRBV11-1 to TRBJ2-5; no clear D gene. There are 14 residues in the CDR3. Between the trimmed V and J ends, which lost 0 bases and 2 bases, there was a span of 7 bases. Germline lookup yields CDR1 SGHAT and CDR2 FQDESV (reference sequence).

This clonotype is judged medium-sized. The CDR3 region has the DNA TGTGCCAGCAGCTTAGGGACAGGACAGAACACTGAAGCTTTCTTT. This codes for CASSLGTGQNTEAFF. The chain has TRBV7-2 and TRBJ1-1; 7 nucleotides match TRBD1. There are 15 residues in the CDR3. V lost 1 base and J lost 1; bases outside the gene matches: 3. Germline V CDR1 and CDR2: SGHTA, FQGNSA.

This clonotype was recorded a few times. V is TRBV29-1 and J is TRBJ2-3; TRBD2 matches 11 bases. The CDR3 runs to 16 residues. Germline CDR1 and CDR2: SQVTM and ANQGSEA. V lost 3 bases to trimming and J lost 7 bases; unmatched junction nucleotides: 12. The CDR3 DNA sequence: TGCAGCGTTGAGTCCCCCCTAGCGGGAGGTGTATATACGCAGTATTTT. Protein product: CSVESPLAGGVYTQYF.

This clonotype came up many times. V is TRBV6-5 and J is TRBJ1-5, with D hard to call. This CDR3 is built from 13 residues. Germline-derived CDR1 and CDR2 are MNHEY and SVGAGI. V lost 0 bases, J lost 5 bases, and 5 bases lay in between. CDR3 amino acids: CASSYSADQPQHF. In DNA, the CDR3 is TGTGCCAGCAGTTACTCGGCGGATCAGCCCCAGCATTTT.

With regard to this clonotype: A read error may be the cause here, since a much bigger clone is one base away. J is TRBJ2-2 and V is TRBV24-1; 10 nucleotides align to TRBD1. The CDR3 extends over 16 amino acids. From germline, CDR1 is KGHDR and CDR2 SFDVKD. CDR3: CANSTRTGGNTGELFF. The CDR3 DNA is TGTGCCAACAGTACGCGGACAGGGGGTAACACCGGGGAGCTGTTTTTT.

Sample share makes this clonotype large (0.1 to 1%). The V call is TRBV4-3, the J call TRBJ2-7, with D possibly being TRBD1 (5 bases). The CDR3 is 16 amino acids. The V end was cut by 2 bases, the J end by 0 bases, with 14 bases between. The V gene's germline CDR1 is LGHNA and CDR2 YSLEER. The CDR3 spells CASSQRTTEPSYEQYF. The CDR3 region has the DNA TGCGCCAGCAGCCAACGGACGACAGAGCCCTCCTACGAGCAGTACTTC.

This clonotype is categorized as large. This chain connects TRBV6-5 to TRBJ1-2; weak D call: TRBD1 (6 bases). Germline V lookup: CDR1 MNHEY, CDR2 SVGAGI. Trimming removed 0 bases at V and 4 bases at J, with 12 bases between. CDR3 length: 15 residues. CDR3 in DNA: TGTGCCAGCAGTTACTCACAGGGTTACAGCTATGGCTACACCTTC. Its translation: CASSYSQGYSYGYTF.

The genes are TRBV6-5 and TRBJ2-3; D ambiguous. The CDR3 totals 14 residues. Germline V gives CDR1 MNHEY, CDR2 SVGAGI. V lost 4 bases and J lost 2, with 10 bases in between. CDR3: CASSSTRPTDTQYF. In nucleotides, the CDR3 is TGTGCCAGCAGTTCGACAAGGCCCACAGATACGCAGTATTTT.

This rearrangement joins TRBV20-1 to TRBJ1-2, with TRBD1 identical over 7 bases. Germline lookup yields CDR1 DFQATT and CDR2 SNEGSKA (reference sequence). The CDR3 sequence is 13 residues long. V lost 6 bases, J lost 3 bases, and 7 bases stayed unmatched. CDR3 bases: TGCAGTGCCTCCCCTACAGGGGACTATGGCTACACCTTC. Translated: CSASPTGDYGYTF.

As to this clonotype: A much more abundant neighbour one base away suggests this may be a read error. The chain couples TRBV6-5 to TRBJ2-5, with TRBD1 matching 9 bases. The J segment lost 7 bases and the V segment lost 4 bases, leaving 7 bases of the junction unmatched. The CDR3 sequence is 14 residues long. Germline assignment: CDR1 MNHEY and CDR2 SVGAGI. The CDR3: CASSSTGGRGTQYF. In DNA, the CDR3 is TGTGCCAGCAGTTCGACAGGGGGGAGGGGGACCCAGTACTTC.

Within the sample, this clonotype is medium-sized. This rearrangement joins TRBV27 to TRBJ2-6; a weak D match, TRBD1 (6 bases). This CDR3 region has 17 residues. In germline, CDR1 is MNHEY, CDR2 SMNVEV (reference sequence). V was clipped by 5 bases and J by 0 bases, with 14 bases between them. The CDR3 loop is CASSADSRSSGANVLTF. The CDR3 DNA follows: TGTGCCAGCAGTGCGGACAGTCGTAGCTCTGGGGCCAACGTCCTGACTTTC.

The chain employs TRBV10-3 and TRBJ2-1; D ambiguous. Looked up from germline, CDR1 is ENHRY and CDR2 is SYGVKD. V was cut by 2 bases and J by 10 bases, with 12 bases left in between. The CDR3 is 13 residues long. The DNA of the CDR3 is TGTGCCATCAGTGAGCCTTGGACGGAAGAGCAGTTCTTC. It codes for CAISEPWTEEQFF.

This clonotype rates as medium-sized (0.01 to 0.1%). This CDR3 reads CSARDIYGTPGGQFF. For the CDR3, the DNA is TGCAGTGCTAGAGATATATACGGGACTCCTGGTGGGCAGTTCTTC. The chain has TRBV20-1 and TRBJ2-1; perhaps TRBD2 as D (6 bases). This CDR3 has 15 amino acids. Between the trimmed V and J ends, which lost 0 bases and 12 bases, there was a span of 21 bases. The germline V gene has CDR1 DFQATT and CDR2 SNEGSKA (reference sequence).

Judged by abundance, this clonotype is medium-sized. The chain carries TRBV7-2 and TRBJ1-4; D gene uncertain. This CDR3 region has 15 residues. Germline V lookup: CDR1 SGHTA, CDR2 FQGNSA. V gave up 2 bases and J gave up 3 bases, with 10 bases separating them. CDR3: CASSLTGSPNEKLFF. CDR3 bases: TGTGCCAGCAGCTTAACGGGGAGTCCTAATGAAAAACTGTTTTTT. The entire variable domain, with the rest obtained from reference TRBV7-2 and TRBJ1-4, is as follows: GAGVSQSPSNKVTEKGKDVELRCDPISGHTALYWYRQSLGQGLEFLIYFQGNSAPDKSGLPSDRFSAERTGGSVSTLTIQRTQQEDSAVYLCASSLTGSPNEKLFFGSGTQLSVL.

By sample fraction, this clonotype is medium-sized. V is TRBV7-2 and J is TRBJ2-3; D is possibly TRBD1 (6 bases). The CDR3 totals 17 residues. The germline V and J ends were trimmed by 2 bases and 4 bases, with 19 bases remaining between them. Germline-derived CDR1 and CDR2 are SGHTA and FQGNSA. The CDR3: CASSLIPDRTQADTQYF. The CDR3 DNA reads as TGTGCCAGCAGCTTAATCCCGGACAGAACACAGGCAGATACGCAGTATTTT.

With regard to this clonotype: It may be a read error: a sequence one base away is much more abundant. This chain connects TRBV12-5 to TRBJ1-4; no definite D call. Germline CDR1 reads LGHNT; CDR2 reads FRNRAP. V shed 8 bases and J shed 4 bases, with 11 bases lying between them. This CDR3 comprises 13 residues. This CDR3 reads CASTTPGNEKLFF. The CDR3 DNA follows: TGTGCTAGTACCACACCGGGTAATGAAAAACTGTTTTTT.

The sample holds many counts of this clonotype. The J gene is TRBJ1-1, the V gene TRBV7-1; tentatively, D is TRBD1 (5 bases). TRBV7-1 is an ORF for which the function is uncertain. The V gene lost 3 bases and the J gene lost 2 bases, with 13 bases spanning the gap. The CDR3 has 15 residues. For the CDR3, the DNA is TGTGCCAGCAGCTCCCGTCCGGGACCTAACACTGAAGCTTTCTTT. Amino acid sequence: CASSSRPGPNTEAFF.

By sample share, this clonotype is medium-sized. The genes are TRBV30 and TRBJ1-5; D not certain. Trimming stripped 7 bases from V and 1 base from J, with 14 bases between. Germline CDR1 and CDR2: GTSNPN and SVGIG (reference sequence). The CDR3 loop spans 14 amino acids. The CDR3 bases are TGTGCCTCCGACCCCGTGGGGAGCAATCAGCCCCAGCATTTT. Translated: CASDPVGSNQPQHF.

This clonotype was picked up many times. For the CDR3, the DNA is TGTGCCAGCAGTTTCGCTAGCGGGGTCCAAGAGACCCAGTACTTC. It specifies CASSFASGVQETQYF. The chain employs TRBV12-3 or TRBV12-4 and TRBJ2-5; 9 positions match TRBD2. This CDR3 has 15 residues. The V segment lost 3 bases and the J segment 1 base; nucleotides outside the gene matches: 3.

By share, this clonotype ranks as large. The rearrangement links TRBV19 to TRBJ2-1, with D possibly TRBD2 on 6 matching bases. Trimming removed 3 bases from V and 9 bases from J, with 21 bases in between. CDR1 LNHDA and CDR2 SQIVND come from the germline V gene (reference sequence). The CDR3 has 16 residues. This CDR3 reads CASSIFVGGTRGEQFF. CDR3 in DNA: TGTGCCAGTAGTATTTTCGTGGGGGGAACCCGAGGTGAGCAGTTCTTC.

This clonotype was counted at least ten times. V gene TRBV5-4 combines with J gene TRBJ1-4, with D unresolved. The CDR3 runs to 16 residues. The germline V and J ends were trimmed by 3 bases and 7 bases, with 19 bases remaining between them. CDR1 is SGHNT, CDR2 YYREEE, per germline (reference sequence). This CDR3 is CASSSKSGRGVEKLFF. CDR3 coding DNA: TGTGCCAGCAGCTCAAAGTCCGGGCGCGGAGTTGAAAAACTGTTTTTT.

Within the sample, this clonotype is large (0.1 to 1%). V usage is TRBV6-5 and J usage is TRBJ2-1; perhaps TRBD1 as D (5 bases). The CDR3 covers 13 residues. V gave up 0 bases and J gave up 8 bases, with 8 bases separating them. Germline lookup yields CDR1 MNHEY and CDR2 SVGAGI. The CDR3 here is CASSYSGDDEQFF. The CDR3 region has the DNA TGTGCCAGCAGTTACTCAGGGGATGATGAGCAGTTCTTC.

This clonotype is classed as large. In DNA form, the CDR3 reads TGTGCCAGCAGCTCTACTAGCGGGGGGAACAATGAGCAGTTCTTC. It codes for CASSSTSGGNNEQFF. V and J are TRBV6-6 and TRBJ2-1, with 12 bases identical to TRBD2. The CDR3 spans 15 residues. The germline V gene encodes CDR1 MNHNY and CDR2 SVGAGI (reference sequence). V lost 6 bases and J lost 5; bases outside the gene matches: 5.

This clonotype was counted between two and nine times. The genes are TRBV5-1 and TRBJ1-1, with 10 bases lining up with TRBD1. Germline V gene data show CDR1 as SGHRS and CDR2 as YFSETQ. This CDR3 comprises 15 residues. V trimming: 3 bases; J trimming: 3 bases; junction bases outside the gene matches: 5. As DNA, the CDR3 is TGCGCCAGCAGCTGGACCGGGACAGGGGACACTGAAGCTTTCTTT. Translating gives CASSWTGTGDTEAFF.

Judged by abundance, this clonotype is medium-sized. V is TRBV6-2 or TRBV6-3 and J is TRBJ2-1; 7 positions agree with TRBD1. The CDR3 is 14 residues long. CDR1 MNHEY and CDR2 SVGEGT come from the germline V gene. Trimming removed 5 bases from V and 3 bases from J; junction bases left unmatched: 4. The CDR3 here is CASSLRDSYNEQFF. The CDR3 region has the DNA TGTGCCAGCAGTCTCCGGGACAGCTACAATGAGCAGTTCTTC.